A selection of T cell receptor beta chains follows, all from one sample in a study of T cells in Graves' hyperthyroidism and ophthalmopathy. TCRdb re-called the multiplex PCR reads with MiXCR, one entry per CDR3 protein. The sample yields roughly 520,000 distinct CDR3 sequences, around 22% seen once. Sequencing was carried out using blood. The source of these receptors is a woman in her 30s with Graves' ophthalmopathy. Each CDR3 is given with its conserved first and last residue. D genes are given only for firm matches. The size field is filled for only some rows; it gives once, few, many or a size class.

d_call	clone_size	j_call	v_call	cdr3_aa	cdr3_nt
TRBD1	many	TRBJ1-5	TRBV27	CASSYTQGAGQPQHF	TGTGCCAGCAGCTACACCCAGGGGGCTGGGCAGCCCCAGCATTTT
.	.	TRBJ1-2	TRBV20-1	CSARAPADYGYTF	TGCAGTGCTAGAGCCCCGGCAGACTATGGCTACACCTTC
.	.	TRBJ2-7	TRBV6-2/TRBV6-3	CASIRGGSSYEQYF	TGTGCCAGCATCCGAGGTGGCAGCTCCTACGAGCAGTACTTC
.	many	TRBJ2-5	TRBV7-2	CASSPTSLGQAQYF	TGTGCCAGCAGCCCCACTAGCCTCGGCCAAGCCCAGTACTTC
.	.	TRBJ1-2	TRBV6-2/TRBV6-3	CASRYSWESYTF	TGTGCCAGCAGATACTCGTGGGAGTCCTACACCTTC
.	few	TRBJ2-7	TRBV6-4	CASKRDGYSYEQYF	TGTGCCAGCAAACGGGACGGCTACTCCTACGAGCAGTACTTC
.	many	TRBJ2-5	TRBV20-1	CSASSLEDETQYF	TGCAGTGCTAGTAGTCTAGAGGACGAGACCCAGTACTTC
.	once	TRBJ2-5	TRBV6-1	CASTRGRETQYF	TGTGCCAGCACCCGGGGGCGCGAGACCCAGTACTTC
TRBD1	.	TRBJ1-2	TRBV6-1	CASSPGTGGIGYTF	TGTGCCAGCAGCCCAGGGACAGGGGGGATAGGCTACACCTTC
.	many	TRBJ2-2	TRBV6-5	CASSPTSSGELFF	TGTGCCAGCAGCCCCACATCATCCGGGGAGCTGTTTTTT
.	few	TRBJ1-1	TRBV6-5	CASSYFPGARNTEAFF	TGTGCCAGCAGTTACTTTCCGGGGGCCCGGAACACTGAAGCTTTCTTT
TRBD1	few	TRBJ2-7	TRBV28	CASTLDPTGGLDEQYF	TGTGCCAGCACTCTTGATCCAACAGGGGGGCTCGACGAGCAGTACTTC
.	many	TRBJ1-6	TRBV28	CASSLEVPYNSPLHF	TGTGCCAGCAGTTTGGAGGTCCCCTATAATTCACCCCTCCACTTT
TRBD1	many	TRBJ2-5	TRBV6-1	CASSMGQGNQETQYF	TGTGCCAGCAGCATGGGACAGGGGAACCAAGAGACCCAGTACTTC
.	many	TRBJ1-2	TRBV7-2	CASSLDPGAGGYTF	TGTGCCAGCAGCTTAGATCCGGGGGCTGGTGGCTACACCTTC
TRBD1	.	TRBJ1-5	TRBV28	CASSHRQGYSQPQHF	TGTGCCAGCAGTCACCGACAGGGGTATAGCCAGCCCCAGCATTTT
.	many	TRBJ2-5	TRBV14	CASSQVTGERETQYF	TGTGCCAGCAGCCAAGTTACGGGGGAGCGGGAGACCCAGTACTTC
TRBD1	.	TRBJ1-6	TRBV11-2	CASSLVRDRGNSPLHF	TGTGCCAGCAGCTTAGTAAGGGACAGGGGGAATTCACCCCTCCACTTT
TRBD1	many	TRBJ2-5	TRBV6-4	CASSARTGRETQYF	TGTGCCAGCAGTGCTCGGACAGGGCGGGAGACCCAGTACTTC
TRBD1	many	TRBJ1-6	TRBV7-9	CASSFRDRVNSPLHF	TGTGCCAGCAGCTTTCGGGACAGGGTTAATTCACCCCTCCACTTT
.	many	TRBJ1-5	TRBV6-1	CASSGLGGFQPQHF	TGTGCCAGCAGTGGCCTGGGGGGCTTTCAGCCCCAGCATTTT
.	many	TRBJ1-3	TRBV5-1	CASSSTGEPSGSTIYF	TGCGCCAGCAGCTCAACAGGCGAACCCTCTGGAAGCACCATATATTTT
.	.	TRBJ1-3	TRBV7-2	CASSRWTDSGNTIYF	TGTGCCAGCAGCCGTTGGACAGACTCTGGAAACACCATATATTTT
.	many	TRBJ1-5	TRBV6-2/TRBV6-3	CASSKGGTNQPQHF	TGTGCCAGCAGCAAGGGTGGTACCAATCAGCCCCAGCATTTT
.	many	TRBJ2-5	TRBV9	CASSVSDLGETQYF	TGTGCCAGCAGCGTTTCGGACTTGGGGGAGACCCAGTACTTC
.	.	TRBJ1-2	TRBV30	CAWSQGPMGGYTF	TGTGCCTGGAGTCAAGGCCCCATGGGGGGCTACACCTTC
.	many	TRBJ2-2	TRBV4-2	CASSQVLVGTGELFF	TGTGCCAGCAGCCAAGTCCTAGTAGGCACCGGGGAGCTGTTTTTT
.	few	TRBJ2-5	TRBV28	CASRPAAGRETQYF	TGTGCCAGCCGCCCGGCGGCGGGGAGGGAGACCCAGTACTTC
.	.	TRBJ1-2	TRBV3-1	CASSQGGHGAGYTF	TGTGCCAGCAGCCAAGGCGGTCATGGAGCCGGCTACACCTTC
.	.	TRBJ1-1	TRBV7-3	CASSLTPLGRRNTEAFF	TGTGCCAGCAGCTTAACCCCACTGGGACGGAGAAACACTGAAGCTTTCTTT
.	few	TRBJ1-3	TRBV6-5	CASSYSSDRSGNTIYF	TGTGCCAGCAGTTACTCCTCAGACAGATCGGGAAACACCATATATTTT
TRBD2	.	TRBJ2-4	TRBV27	CASSSLAGARVNIQYF	TGTGCCAGCAGTTCACTAGCGGGAGCGCGGGTAAACATTCAGTACTTC
.	many	TRBJ1-1	TRBV7-9	CASSSTEAFF	TGTGCCAGCAGCTCAACTGAAGCTTTCTTT
TRBD1	many	TRBJ2-2	TRBV19	CASDETGGYTGELFF	TGTGCCAGTGACGAGACAGGGGGCTACACCGGGGAGCTGTTTTTT
.	many	TRBJ1-1	TRBV5-1	CASSLDGENTGAFF	TGCGCCAGCAGCTTGGACGGTGAGAACACTGGAGCTTTCTTT
.	many	TRBJ1-2	TRBV12-3/TRBV12-4	CASSPSFPQGYGYTF	TGTGCCAGCAGTCCCTCGTTCCCCCAGGGTTATGGCTACACCTTC